This T cell receptor (beta chain) was observed in a study of CD8 T cells in ankylosing spondylitis. TCRdb called the 5' RACE reads again in MiXCR, with one record for every CDR3 protein. The profile shows some 200,000 distinct CDR3 sequences, about 13% of them singletons. Findings and limits, study-wide: One TCR beta motif, made up of seven to nine highly homologous variants, appeared characteristic of ankylosing spondylitis blood.

This clonotype was seen more than once but under ten times. No antigen is known for it. The CDR3 is 14 residues long. Looked up from germline, CDR1 is MNHEY and CDR2 is SMNVEV (reference sequence). Deletions cut 5 bases from V and 0 bases from J, with 8 bases between. The sample taken for sequencing was blood, either unsorted or a sorted T cell fraction (not recorded which). This chain uses TRBV27 with TRBJ1-3, with D hard to call. This sequence was found in a male donor with ankylosing spondylitis or in good health (not recorded which). The CDR3 loop is CASSLDYSGNTIYF. Here the CDR3 DNA reads TGTGCCAGCAGTCTCGATTACTCTGGAAACACCATATATTTT.